Below, 30 T cell receptor beta chains from the same sample are listed, as sequenced in a study of T cell responses to AZD1222 COVID-19 vaccine. TCRdb's copy holds only in-frame clones and misses some; the assay was immunoSEQ multiplex PCR. The repertoire holds 90,000 to 120,000 clones, with 92% as singletons. This material consisted of peripheral blood, taken 28 days after the second AZD1222 dose. The receptor source for this set is an adult who received the AZD1222 COVID-19 vaccine.

This chain uses TRBV5-5 with TRBJ1-5, with a possible D match to TRBD1 (5 bases). The CDR3 has 15 residues. Trimming shortened V by 4 bases and J by 5 bases, and 16 bases separated the two germline ends. The germline V gene has CDR1 SGHKS and CDR2 YYEKEE (reference sequence). The CDR3 sequence is CASSPDSGQYQPQHF. The CDR3 DNA reads as TGTGCCAGCAGCCCCGATTCGGGGCAATATCAGCCCCAGCATTTT.

The J gene is TRBJ1-6, the V gene TRBV30; D remains unclear. Looked up from germline, CDR1 is GTSNPN and CDR2 is SVGIG (reference sequence). The CDR3 covers 16 residues. V lost 5 bases and J 4 bases, leaving 18 bases between the germline ends. CDR3 DNA: TGTGCCTGGGGCGCCCCACCTCCGGGATATAATTCACCCCTCCACTTT. Protein product: CAWGAPPPGYNSPLHF.

The chain combines TRBV28 with TRBJ1-2; TRBD1 is a possible D gene (6 bases). This CDR3 spans 16 amino acids. Germline V lookup: CDR1 MDHEN, CDR2 SYDVKM. Trimming stripped 4 bases from V and 2 bases from J, with 17 bases between. This chain's CDR3 is CASSSAYRDKNYGYTF. For the CDR3, the DNA is TGTGCCAGCAGTTCAGCCTACAGGGATAAAAACTATGGCTACACCTTC.

To note about this clone: One end of the junction fails to match germline, which may point to a read error. The gene calls are TRBV6-1 and TRBJ1-3; D is uncertain. This CDR3 spans 13 amino acids. Germline assignment: CDR1 MNHNS and CDR2 SASEGT. The CDR3 nucleotides read TGTGCCAGCAATGAAAACGGTGGAAACACCATATATTTT. Translation gives CASNENGGNTIYF.

The rearrangement uses TRBV27 and TRBJ1-6; 8 bases fit TRBD1. V lost 6 bases to trimming and J lost 7 bases; unmatched junction nucleotides: 8. The V gene's germline CDR1 is MNHEY and CDR2 SMNVEV (reference sequence). The CDR3 sequence is 15 residues long. Here the CDR3 reads CASSLRTGTNSPLHF. The CDR3 DNA reads as TGTGCCAGCAGCCTAAGGACAGGGACAAATTCACCCCTCCACTTT.

The rearrangement uses TRBV9 and TRBJ2-1, with 10 nucleotides matching TRBD2. The CDR3 spans 17 residues. V lost 3 bases to trimming and J lost 5 bases; unmatched junction nucleotides: 11. CDR1 SGDLS and CDR2 YYNGEE come from the germline V gene. CDR3 sequence (DNA): TGTGCCAGCAGCGCCCCCTCGGTAACTAGCGGGAACAATGAGCAGTTCTTC. Translation gives CASSAPSVTSGNNEQFF.

The V call is TRBV6-5, the J call TRBJ2-7; D call uncertain. This CDR3 is 12 amino acids long. Germline V gene sequence: CDR1 MNHEY, CDR2 SVGAGI. Trimming left V 1 base short and J 6 bases short, with 7 bases between. This chain's CDR3 is CASSYFSGEQYF. The CDR3 bases are TGTGCCAGCAGTTACTTCTCGGGCGAGCAGTACTTC.

The DNA of the CDR3 is TGTGCCAGCAGCCAAGGCCAGACCCTTGACCACGAGCAGTACTTC. Translation: CASSQGQTLDHEQYF. The V call is TRBV4-2, the J call TRBJ2-7, with D uncertain. V lost 1 base and J lost 5, with 15 bases in between. CDR3 length: 15 amino acids. The germline CDR1 and CDR2 sequences are LGHNA and YNFKEQ.

DNA for the CDR3: TGTGCCAGCAGTTTATCCAGCGGGGGGGCGAATGAGCAGTTCTTC. The encoded protein is CASSLSSGGANEQFF. V and J are TRBV27 and TRBJ2-1, with 10 bases aligning to TRBD2. From germline, CDR1 is MNHEY and CDR2 SMNVEV (reference sequence). V trimming: 0 bases; J trimming: 7 bases; junction bases outside the gene matches: 3. The CDR3 sequence is 15 residues long.

This chain joins TRBV10-2 and TRBJ1-1, with D unclear. The CDR3 loop spans 12 amino acids. V lost 8 bases and J lost 1, with 8 bases in between. Germline V lookup: CDR1 WSHSY, CDR2 SAAADI. As DNA, the CDR3 is TGCGCCAGCGGCCTACCGAACACTGAAGCTTTCTTT. Translating it yields CASGLPNTEAFF.

The gene calls are TRBV6-5 and TRBJ1-1; 7 positions match TRBD1. The V gene's germline CDR1 is MNHEY and CDR2 SVGAGI. V lost 4 bases and J lost 6; bases outside the gene matches: 11. CDR3 size: 15 residues. CDR3 coding DNA: TGTGCCAGCAGTTGGGGAAGGGGGCGCAAGTCTGAAGCTTTCTTT. This gives the protein CASSWGRGRKSEAFF.

The count of this clone is one. The genes are TRBV2 and TRBJ2-7; TRBD2 is a possible D gene (7 bases). From germline, CDR1 is SNHLY and CDR2 FYNNEI. V lost 4 bases, J lost 0 bases, and 16 bases lay in between. The CDR3 totals 16 residues. This chain's CDR3 is CASSARGQGISYEQYF. In nucleotides, the CDR3 is TGTGCCAGCAGTGCGCGGGGGCAGGGGATCTCCTACGAGCAGTACTTC. Combining the CDR3 with reference TRBV2 and TRBJ2-7 gives the whole variable domain EPEVTQTPSHQVTQMGQEVILRCVPISNHLYFYWYRQILGQKVEFLVSFYNNEISEKSEIFDDQFSVERPDGSNFTLKIRSTKLEDSAMYFCASSARGQGISYEQYFGPGTRLTVT.

This rearrangement joins TRBV24-1 to TRBJ2-2; D call uncertain. The germline V and J ends were trimmed by 9 bases and 1 base, with 5 bases remaining between them. Germline lookup yields CDR1 KGHDR and CDR2 SFDVKD. The CDR3 is 12 amino acids. The CDR3 spells CATGENTGELFF. The CDR3 DNA follows: TGTGCCACCGGGGAGAACACCGGGGAGCTGTTTTTT.

The chain couples TRBV2 to TRBJ2-6; D uncertain. V lost 3 bases and J 4 bases, leaving 7 bases between the germline ends. Germline V lookup: CDR1 SNHLY, CDR2 FYNNEI. This CDR3 is built from 14 residues. CDR3 sequence reads: CASSEWSGANVLTF. The CDR3 DNA reads as TGTGCCAGCAGTGAGTGGTCGGGGGCCAACGTCCTGACTTTC.

Only one count was recorded for this clone. This sequence joins TRBV30 and TRBJ1-3; D unresolved. Germline V gene lookup returns CDR1 GTSNPN and CDR2 SVGIG (reference sequence). Trimming removed 3 bases from V and 8 bases from J, with 11 bases in between. This CDR3 is 12 amino acids long. The CDR3, as DNA: TGTGCCTGGAGCCCCGGAGTGGACACCATATATTTT. Protein product: CAWSPGVDTIYF.

V is TRBV28 and J is TRBJ2-7, with 13 bases matching TRBD2. CDR1 and CDR2 from the germline V gene are MDHEN and SYDVKM. The CDR3 runs to 19 residues. After removal of 6 bases from V and 2 bases from J, the junction contained 16 bases not matched to a gene. The CDR3 region is CASSLSGTSGEGSTYEQYF. The CDR3, as DNA: TGTGCCAGCAGCTTGAGTGGGACTAGCGGGGAGGGGTCCACCTACGAGCAGTACTTC.

The chain joins TRBV28 to TRBJ2-2; no clear D gene. The V gene's germline CDR1 is MDHEN and CDR2 SYDVKM. The CDR3 consists of 15 residues. The ends were cut back, 6 bases at V and 1 base at J, with 12 bases in the middle. The chain's CDR3 is CASSRPDKNTGELFF. The DNA of the CDR3 is TGTGCCAGCAGCCGACCCGACAAGAACACCGGGGAGCTGTTTTTT.

The CDR3 DNA is TGCGCCAGCCGCCCCGGGGGGCGGGGGAACTCCTACGAGCAGTACTTC. Amino acid sequence: CASRPGGRGNSYEQYF. The V and J genes are TRBV5-1 and TRBJ2-7, with D perhaps matching TRBD2 (7 bases). This CDR3 has 16 amino acids. CDR1 is SGHRS and CDR2 is YFSETQ in the germline V gene. Trimming stripped 7 bases from V and 0 bases from J, with 20 bases between.

The chain joins TRBV5-1 to TRBJ2-5; the D is unclear. The CDR3 is 14 amino acids. Germline CDR1 is SGHRS and CDR2 is YFSETQ. V was cut by 3 bases and J by 2 bases, with 11 bases left in between. For the CDR3, the DNA is TGCGCCAGCAGCTACCGGACGGTTCAAGAGACCCAGTACTTC. It codes for CASSYRTVQETQYF.

J is TRBJ2-7 and V is TRBV6-1; D is tentatively TRBD1 or TRBD2 (5 bases each). V lost 1 base and J 5 bases, leaving 6 bases between the germline ends. The CDR3 length is 12 residues. CDR1 and CDR2 from the germline V gene are MNHNS and SASEGT. The DNA of the CDR3 is TGTGCCAGCAGTGAAGGAGGGGACGAGCAGTACTTC. Residues: CASSEGGDEQYF.

The genes are TRBV9 and TRBJ1-2, with D possibly matching TRBD1 (5 bases). The germline V and J ends were trimmed by 0 bases and 4 bases, with 19 bases remaining between them. Looked up from germline, CDR1 is SGDLS and CDR2 is YYNGEE. The CDR3 has 17 residues. The chain's CDR3 is CASSVGGGSGGTYGYTF. CDR3 nucleotide sequence: TGTGCCAGCAGCGTAGGAGGCGGCTCGGGGGGGACCTATGGCTACACCTTC.

This chain joins TRBV30 and TRBJ1-5; 7 nucleotides line up with TRBD1. The ends lost 0 bases at V and 6 bases at J; junction bases unmatched: 14. Germline values: CDR1 GTSNPN, CDR2 SVGIG (reference sequence). The CDR3 is 17 amino acids. This CDR3 reads CAWSVSRTRGQGQPQHF. CDR3 in DNA: TGTGCCTGGAGTGTCTCCCGCACAAGGGGGCAGGGTCAGCCCCAGCATTTT.

The genes are TRBV5-4 and TRBJ2-5; 12 nucleotides line up with TRBD2. J lost 9 bases, V lost 4 bases, and 10 bases had no gene match. This CDR3 has 15 amino acids. Germline lookup yields CDR1 SGHNT and CDR2 YYREEE (reference sequence). CDR3 in amino acids: CASSVGTSGQGSQYF. The CDR3 DNA reads as TGTGCCAGCAGCGTCGGGACTAGCGGGCAGGGGTCCCAGTACTTC.

The chain combines TRBV19 with TRBJ1-5; no clear D gene. The CDR3 totals 15 residues. Trimming removed 2 bases from V and 0 bases from J, with 8 bases in between. Per the germline V gene, CDR1 is LNHDA and CDR2 is SQIVND (reference sequence). The CDR3 here is CASSISGNSNQPQHF. The CDR3 nucleotides read TGTGCCAGTAGTATATCGGGGAATAGCAATCAGCCCCAGCATTTT.

V is TRBV10-3 and J is TRBJ1-4; D is uncertain. V was clipped by 10 bases and J by 7 bases, with 16 bases between them. CDR1 is ENHRY and CDR2 is SYGVKD in the germline V gene. This CDR3 comprises 13 residues. The CDR3 loop reads CATLESPSEKLFF. The CDR3 DNA reads TGTGCCACCCTCGAATCTCCTAGTGAAAAACTGTTTTTT.

The chain links TRBV4-2 to TRBJ1-4; D uncertain. CDR1 and CDR2 (germline): LGHNA, YNFKEQ. The CDR3 contains 16 residues. Deletions cut 0 bases from V and 2 bases from J, with 10 bases between. DNA of the CDR3: TGTGCCAGCAGCCAAGACCCGACGGGGACTAATGAAAAACTGTTTTTT. It encodes CASSQDPTGTNEKLFF.

This clone was observed a single time. The V call is TRBV5-1, the J call TRBJ2-5; TRBD1 is a possible D gene (7 bases). Germline loops: CDR1 SGHRS, CDR2 YFSETQ. This CDR3 is built from 15 residues. V gave up 7 bases and J gave up 7 bases, with 23 bases separating them. The CDR3 protein is CASSPGTHQGGTQYF. The CDR3 DNA follows: TGCGCCAGCTCCCCGGGGACCCACCAGGGGGGGACCCAGTACTTC.

The chain is built from TRBV6-4 and TRBJ2-2; D uncertain. Germline CDR1 is MRHNA and CDR2 is SNTAGT. The V end lost 0 bases, the J end lost 5 bases, and 7 bases lay between the germline ends. This CDR3 has 14 residues. The CDR3 is CASSDSKGTGELFF. CDR3 nucleotide sequence: TGTGCCAGCAGTGACTCGAAAGGGACCGGGGAGCTGTTTTTT.

The chain is built from TRBV7-9 and TRBJ1-6, with TRBD1 matching over 10 bases. V shed 5 bases and J 7 bases; nucleotides not matched to a gene: 5. This CDR3 region has 15 residues. CDR1 is SEHNR and CDR2 is FQNEAQ in the germline V gene (reference sequence). CDR3 DNA: TGTGCCAGCAGCCCAACGGGACAGGGGAATTCACCCCTCCACTTT. Protein: CASSPTGQGNSPLHF.

The chain has TRBV11-2 and TRBJ2-1; 8 bases align to TRBD2. The CDR3 covers 14 residues. CDR1 and CDR2 from the germline V gene are SGHAT and FQNNGV. With V trimmed by 1 base and J by 9 bases, 5 bases remained unmatched. The CDR3 spells CASSLAGGLAEQFF. For the CDR3, the DNA is TGTGCCAGCAGCTTAGCGGGAGGGCTGGCTGAGCAGTTCTTC. Together with reference TRBV11-2 and TRBJ2-1, the CDR3 gives the full variable domain: EAGVAQSPRYKIIEKRQSVAFWCNPISGHATLYWYQQILGQGPKLLIQFQNNGVVDDSQLPKDRFSAERLKGVDSTLKIQPAKLEDSAVYLCASSLAGGLAEQFFGPGTRLTVL.